This TCR beta chain was retrieved from a study of radiotherapy plus CTLA-4 blockade in lung cancer. The study treated chemo-refractory metastatic non-small-cell lung cancer patients with focal radiation plus ipilimumab CTLA-4 blockade. Repertoires were generated with immunoSEQ multiplex PCR, while TCRdb's copy carries only in-frame clones and drops some. This repertoire shows around 45,000 clones, 73% found once; its top ten account for about 3.8%. This clone was counted only a few times. The germline gene is not matched at one end of the junction; a read error may be the cause. Other DNA sequences from this sample encode an identical CDR3 as well. The sequencing used peripheral blood, collected from a patient treated with radiotherapy plus ipilimumab. This clonotype was obtained from a human donor with non-small cell lung cancer who had a complete response to radiotherapy plus ipilimumab.

The CDR3 sequence: CASSQDQGQGYSYNSPLHF. CDR3 nucleotides: TGCGCCAGCAGCCAAGATCAGGGACAGGGGTACTCCTATAATTCCCCCCTCCACTTT. The V and J genes are TRBV4-3 and TRBJ1-6; TRBD1 agrees at 10 bases. This CDR3 contains 19 residues. Germline V gives CDR1 LGHNA, CDR2 YSLEER.